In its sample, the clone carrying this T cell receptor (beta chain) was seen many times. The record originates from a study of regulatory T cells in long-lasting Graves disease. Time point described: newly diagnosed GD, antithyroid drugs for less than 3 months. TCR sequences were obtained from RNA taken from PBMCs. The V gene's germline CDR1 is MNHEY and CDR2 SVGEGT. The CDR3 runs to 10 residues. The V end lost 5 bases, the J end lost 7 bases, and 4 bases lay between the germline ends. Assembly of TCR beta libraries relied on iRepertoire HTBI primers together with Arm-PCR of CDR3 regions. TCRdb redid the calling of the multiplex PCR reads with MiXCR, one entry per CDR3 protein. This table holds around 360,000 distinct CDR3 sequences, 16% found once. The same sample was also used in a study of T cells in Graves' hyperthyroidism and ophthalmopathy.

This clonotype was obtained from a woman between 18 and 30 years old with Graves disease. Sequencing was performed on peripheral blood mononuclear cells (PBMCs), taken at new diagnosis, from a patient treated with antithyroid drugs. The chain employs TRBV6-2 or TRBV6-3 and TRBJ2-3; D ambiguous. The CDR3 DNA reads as TGTGCCAGCAGTGAATATACGCAGTATTTT. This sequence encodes CASSEYTQYF.